This T cell receptor beta chain was recorded in a study of cytomegalovirus exposure and HLA in healthy donors. Study findings and constraints: The likely explanation for a cluster of highly shared sequence variants was sequencing artifact. Cytomegalovirus association was assigned to about 150 TCR beta chains.

The study sampled nominally healthy donors, though unrecorded immune exposures were likely. Worth noting for this clone: Its antigen is not known.

This CDR3 spans 14 amino acids. The germline V gene has CDR1 SQVTM and CDR2 ANQGSEA. Trimming shortened V by 4 bases and J by 6 bases, and 19 bases separated the two germline ends. In the PCR, 60 Vbeta and 13 Jbeta primers were used. Sequenced by immunoSEQ multiplex PCR; TCRdb stores in-frame clones only, minus some. The data contain roughly 220,000 clones, approximately 85% of them singletons. The sample comprised PBMCs. The chain couples TRBV29-1 to TRBJ2-7, with a tentative D call TRBD2 (6 bases). This TCR was recovered from a woman in her forties in good health and CMV-seronegative. The CDR3 DNA reads as TGCAGCGTTGCGGCCGGGACTGGATTCGGCGAGCAGTACTTC. Translated: CSVAAGTGFGEQYF.